The entry that follows covers one TCR beta chain sequence. What this receptor recognizes is not known. No much larger clone is present one base from it, and per-base qualities are unavailable. The data are from a study of chemoradiotherapy in HPV16-positive cancers (dated 2022 in TCRdb). About the investigation overall: Using functional T-cell assays on cells from a couple of HPV16-positive patients, the researchers defined candidate HPV-specific T-cell clones and common TCR motifs. The candidate HPV-specific TCRs and motifs were then tracked in TCR repertoires from 86 patients with HPV-related cancers. The study asked whether T-cell immunity against the HPV oncoproteins E6 and E7 changes during chemoradiotherapy and whether it affects survival. Summary of the overall study and its limitations: Among HPV16-positive patients, expansion of HPV-responsive T cells during chemoradiotherapy was associated with better recurrence-free survival. Expansion of candidate HPV-specific clones and E7-related TCR motifs was observed in the tumor microenvironment during treatment, whereas no such expansion was observed for non-HPV-specific T cells. The functional definition of HPV-specific T cells was derived from only two HPV16-positive patients, and the survival association was reported for HPV16-positive patients.

Repertoires were sampled multiple times during chemoradiotherapy, which allowed clonal expansion in the tumor microenvironment to be followed. Preparation of the library involved the immunoSEQ multiplex PCR assay. This immuneACCESS table, as held by TCRdb, lists in-frame sequences with V and J called but not all clones. Of the missing ones, under half trace to an unresolved V gene in checked studies; the others have no known cause. In all, the sample holds approximately 29,000 clones, and roughly 82% of those were seen once. The biggest ten clones account for less than 6.5% of the sample. From its cysteine to its phenylalanine, the CDR3 spans 13 amino acids. Only the CDR3 portion is preserved as DNA: 39 bases, with reading frame beginning at the first base. Trimming takes 5 bases from V and 7 bases from J, and the germline ends sit 13 bases apart. From a lookup of the germline V gene, CDR1 and CDR2 are SGHNT and YENEEA.

The origin of this receptor is a human donor with HPV-associated anogenital cancer. The chain was built from TRBV11-3 and TRBJ2-3; a confident D gene designation cannot be given. Sequenced material: blood, taken from a patient who underwent chemoradiotherapy. The base sequence is TGTGCCAGCAGCACCCGAACTCCGAATACGCAGTATTTT. Translation gives CASSTRTPNTQYF.